The T cell receptor beta chain under discussion was sequenced for a study of OX40 agonist ivuxolimab in advanced cancers. Whole-study context: Cancers in dose escalation were hepatocellular, melanoma, renal cell and head and neck. Previous treatment with anti-PD-1, anti-PD-L1 or anti-CTLA-4 therapy was allowed; more than 35% had received some. Points from the study as a whole: With doses of 0.1 to 3.0 mg/kg, CD4+ and CD8+ blood T cells had undergone clonal expansion by week 6.

Concerning this clone itself: Its cognate antigen is unknown.

Repertoires were generated with immunoSEQ multiplex PCR, while TCRdb's copy carries only in-frame clones and drops some. The repertoire holds some 78,000 clones, with more than 85% as singletons. Sampled blood was obtained at baseline, cycle 4 day 1, and cycle 7 day 1. V was pared by 4 bases and J by 1 base, with 11 bases between. There are 14 residues in the CDR3. Germline CDR1 is SGHRS and CDR2 is YFSETQ. V is TRBV5-1 and J is TRBJ1-1; D unresolved. This receptor was taken from an adult with an advanced solid tumor such as melanoma, head and neck, liver or kidney cancer. Sequencing was performed on CD4+ or CD8+ T cells sorted from blood, taken in a trial of the OX40 agonist ivuxolimab. The DNA of the CDR3 is TGCGCCAGCAGCGAGACCCCATCGAACACTGAAGCTTTCTTT. Amino acid sequence: CASSETPSNTEAFF. The full variable domain, in which reference TRBV5-1 and TRBJ1-1 provide the parts outside the CDR3, is KAGVTQTPRYLIKTRGQQVTLSCSPISGHRSVSWYQQTPGQGLQFLFEYFSETQRNKGNFPGRFSGRQFSNSRSEMNVSTLELGDSALYLCASSETPSNTEAFFGQGTRLTVV.